This TCR beta chain was recorded in a study of blood T cells in healthy people across ages. Using a J-beta primer mix together with a sample-barcoded 5' primer, a second PCR was run for roughly 6 to 11 cycles. TCRdb reanalysed the 5' RACE reads using MiXCR and keeps one entry per CDR3 protein. The repertoire holds around 1.7 million distinct CDR3 sequences, with 28% as singletons. Germline V gives CDR1 DFQATT, CDR2 SNEGSKA (reference sequence). This CDR3 spans 14 amino acids. This clonotype was observed a handful of times. Germline and junction disagree at one end, which may indicate a read error. At least 7 million PBMCs were isolated per sample.

The clonotype comes from a woman aged 25-40 years in good health. This chain links TRBV20-1 with TRBJ1-4, with TRBD1 as a possible D gene (5 bases). Sequenced sample: blood. The CDR3 is CSARVGEGNAKLFF. CDR3 nucleotides: TGCAGTGCTAGAGTGGGGGAGGGGAATGCAAAACTGTTTTTT.